Each of the 26 T cell receptor beta chains below was sequenced from the same sample in a study of T cell changes during pregnancy in multiple sclerosis. TCRdb's copy holds only in-frame clones and misses some; the assay was immunoSEQ multiplex PCR. This sample has approximately 100,000 clones, with 90% to 95% found just once. The source was peripheral blood, collected in the third trimester of pregnancy. Every receptor here comes from a female donor with multiple sclerosis, enrolled in a pregnancy study.

The rearrangement uses TRBV7-2 and TRBJ2-5, with unresolved D. V was pared by 1 base and J by 5 bases, with 8 bases between. The CDR3 has 13 residues. The germline CDR1 and CDR2 sequences are SGHTA and FQGNSA. The CDR3 is CASSLGPLETQYF. The CDR3 bases are TGTGCCAGCAGCTTAGGTCCCCTTGAGACCCAGTACTTC. Looking up the rest from reference TRBV7-2 and TRBJ2-5 gives the full variable domain: GAGVSQSPSNKVTEKGKDVELRCDPISGHTALYWYRQSLGQGLEFLIYFQGNSAPDKSGLPSDRFSAERTGGSVSTLTIQRTQQEDSAVYLCASSLGPLETQYFGPGTRLLVL.

The chain carries TRBV29-1 and TRBJ2-7, with a possible D match to TRBD2 (5 bases). CDR1 and CDR2 (germline): SQVTM, ANQGSEA. The CDR3 length is 12 residues. Trimming pared 8 bases from V and 3 bases from J, leaving 14 bases between. The CDR3 region is CSIPGTNYEQYF. The CDR3 coding sequence is TGCAGCATCCCGGGAACCAACTACGAGCAGTACTTC.

The chain links TRBV9 to TRBJ1-4; no firm D call. Germline V gives CDR1 SGDLS, CDR2 YYNGEE. V gave up 2 bases and J gave up 4 bases, with 18 bases separating them. The CDR3 consists of 17 residues. CDR3: CASSVGASSSFNEKLFF. The CDR3 DNA reads TGTGCCAGCAGCGTGGGAGCGTCGAGCTCCTTTAATGAAAAACTGTTTTTT.

This clone was seen more than once but under ten times. This chain links TRBV19 with TRBJ1-5; 9 nucleotides agree with TRBD1. Germline-derived CDR1 and CDR2 are LNHDA and SQIVND (reference sequence). The CDR3 spans 15 residues. The V gene end was trimmed by 4 bases and the J gene end by 2 bases; junction bases not matched to a gene: 3. The chain's CDR3 is CASSRGQGGNQPQHF. DNA of the CDR3: TGTGCCAGTAGTAGGGGACAGGGTGGCAATCAGCCCCAGCATTTT. The variable domain in full, with the rest retrieved from reference TRBV19 and TRBJ1-5, is DGGITQSPKYLFRKEGQNVTLSCEQNLNHDAMYWYRQDPGQGLRLIYYSQIVNDFQKGDIAEGYSVSREKKESFPLTVTSAQKNPTAFYLCASSRGQGGNQPQHFGDGTRLSIL.

This clone was recorded once. This chain uses TRBV7-8 with TRBJ2-5; 7 nucleotides align to TRBD2. The CDR3 sequence is 15 residues long. J was trimmed by 4 bases and V by 5 bases; bases with no gene match: 10. Per the germline V gene, CDR1 is SGHVS and CDR2 is FQNEAQ. The CDR3 is CASSVSWRELETQYF. The CDR3, as DNA: TGTGCCAGCAGCGTCAGTTGGCGGGAGTTAGAGACCCAGTACTTC.

This clone has a single count. The J gene is TRBJ2-3, the V gene TRBV13, with 11 positions matching TRBD2. CDR1 and CDR2 from the germline V gene are PRHDT and FYEKMQ (reference sequence). V gave up 4 bases and J gave up 1 base; unmatched junction bases: 10. The CDR3 has 18 residues. CDR3 protein: CASSSSRTGLAGTDTQYF. The CDR3 coding sequence is TGTGCCAGCAGCTCATCACGGACGGGACTAGCGGGCACAGATACGCAGTATTTT.

This chain connects TRBV5-1 to TRBJ2-7; maybe TRBD2 (6 bases). Germline CDR1 and CDR2: SGHRS and YFSETQ. The CDR3 consists of 15 residues. With 0 bases removed from V and 4 bases from J, the gap between germline ends came to 14 bases. The CDR3 region is CASSLAGVGTYEQYF. The CDR3 DNA reads TGCGCCAGCAGCTTGGCGGGGGTGGGAACTTACGAGCAGTACTTC.

This chain connects TRBV2 to TRBJ1-2; 7 nucleotides agree with TRBD1. There are 13 residues in the CDR3. The trim removed 2 bases at V and 4 bases at J, leaving 1 base unmatched. Germline-derived CDR1 and CDR2 are SNHLY and FYNNEI. The CDR3 is CASSEQGGYGYTF. CDR3 DNA sequence: TGTGCCAGCAGTGAACAGGGGGGCTATGGCTACACCTTC. The variable domain in full, completed from reference TRBV2 and TRBJ1-2, reads EPEVTQTPSHQVTQMGQEVILRCVPISNHLYFYWYRQILGQKVEFLVSFYNNEISEKSEIFDDQFSVERPDGSNFTLKIRSTKLEDSAMYFCASSEQGGYGYTFGSGTRLTVV.

The gene calls are TRBV7-9 and TRBJ2-5, with D uncertain. Between the trimmed V and J ends, which lost 8 bases and 5 bases, there was a span of 6 bases. Germline V lookup: CDR1 SEHNR, CDR2 FQNEAQ (reference sequence). This CDR3 is 10 amino acids long. The DNA of the CDR3 is TGTGCCAGCGACGGGGAGACCCAGTACTTC. It translates to CASDGETQYF.

The V and J genes are TRBV11-1 and TRBJ2-5; 7 positions match TRBD1. The CDR3 runs to 13 residues. V lost 6 bases and J lost 5; bases outside the gene matches: 6. The germline gives CDR1 SGHAT, CDR2 FQDESV (reference sequence). CDR3 bases: TGTGCCAGCAGTCCCGACAGGGCGGAGACCCAGTACTTC. Amino acid sequence: CASSPDRAETQYF. Full variable domain (outside the CDR3, taken from reference TRBV11-1 and TRBJ2-5): EAEVAQSPRYKITEKSQAVAFWCDPISGHATLYWYRQILGQGPELLVQFQDESVVDDSQLPKDRFSAERLKGVDSTLKIQPAELGDSAMYLCASSPDRAETQYFGPGTRLLVL.

The genes are TRBV9 and TRBJ2-3, with D perhaps matching TRBD2 (6 bases). V dropped 0 bases and J dropped 0 bases, with 14 bases sitting between them. The CDR3 extends over 17 amino acids. Germline V gives CDR1 SGDLS, CDR2 YYNGEE. CDR3 loop: CASSVGAGGASTDTQYF. DNA of the CDR3: TGTGCCAGCAGCGTAGGGGCCGGGGGTGCTAGCACAGATACGCAGTATTTT.

The rearrangement uses TRBV2 and TRBJ1-1; a weak D match, TRBD1 (5 bases). CDR1 is SNHLY and CDR2 is FYNNEI in the germline V gene. The ends were cut back, 8 bases at V and 2 bases at J, with 15 bases in the middle. The CDR3 loop spans 14 amino acids. CDR3 DNA sequence: TGTGCCAGCTATGGAGGGGTATACAACACTGAAGCTTTCTTT. Encoded protein: CASYGGVYNTEAFF.

This chain uses TRBV13 with TRBJ2-3; TRBD1 might be the D (5 bases). CDR1 and CDR2 (germline): PRHDT, FYEKMQ (reference sequence). V lost 5 bases to trimming and J lost 0 bases, with 12 bases between them. This CDR3 has 15 residues. The CDR3 DNA sequence: TGTGCCAGCAGCCGTATAGGGGCTAGCACAGATACGCAGTATTTT. It encodes CASSRIGASTDTQYF.

For the CDR3, the DNA is TGTGCCAGCAGTTCCCCGGGACAGGGGAATAATGAGCAGTTCTTC. This codes for CASSSPGQGNNEQFF. The genes are TRBV27 and TRBJ2-1; 10 bases match TRBD1. V lost 4 bases and J lost 7; bases outside the gene matches: 7. The CDR3 runs 15 residues. The germline gives CDR1 MNHEY, CDR2 SMNVEV (reference sequence).

This chain joins TRBV7-2 and TRBJ2-5; TRBD2 might be the D (5 bases). Trimming cost V 0 bases and J 4 bases, with 15 bases left between them. This CDR3 contains 16 residues. CDR1 is SGHTA, CDR2 FQGNSA, per germline. Here the CDR3 DNA reads TGTGCCAGCAGCTTAGCGCCAACTAGTCGGCGAGAGACCCAGTACTTC. Translating gives CASSLAPTSRRETQYF.

The chain recombines TRBV9 with TRBJ2-5; 7 nucleotides agree with TRBD2. This CDR3 region has 15 residues. Germline-derived CDR1 and CDR2 are SGDLS and YYNGEE. V was pared by 0 bases and J by 5 bases, with 7 bases of the junction left unmatched. The CDR3 spells CASSVDAGEVETQYF. The CDR3 DNA follows: TGTGCCAGCAGCGTAGATGCGGGAGAAGTGGAGACCCAGTACTTC.

The chain employs TRBV7-6 and TRBJ1-4; 7 positions match TRBD1. Unmatched junction bases numbered 10, after V lost 4 bases and J lost 8 bases. CDR3 length: 15 residues. Germline V gene lookup returns CDR1 SGHVS and CDR2 FNYEAQ. The CDR3 loop is CASSSHRGPGEKLFF. CDR3 coding DNA: TGTGCCAGCAGCTCCCACAGGGGACCCGGAGAAAAACTGTTTTTT. Drawing the rest from reference TRBV7-6 and TRBJ1-4, the complete variable domain is GAGVSQSPRYKVTKRGQDVALRCDPISGHVSLYWYRQALGQGPEFLTYFNYEAQQDKSGLPNDRFSAERPEGSISTLTIQRTEQRDSAMYRCASSSHRGPGEKLFFGSGTQLSVL.

The J gene is TRBJ1-1, the V gene TRBV7-8; TRBD1 matches at 7 bases. CDR1 and CDR2 (germline): SGHVS, FQNEAQ. CDR3 length equals 14 residues. After removal of 5 bases from V and 6 bases from J, the junction contained 9 bases not matched to a gene. CDR3 amino acids: CASSHGKGAPEAFF. Here the CDR3 DNA reads TGTGCCAGCAGCCATGGGAAGGGGGCCCCTGAAGCTTTCTTT.

The rearrangement joins TRBV25-1 to TRBJ2-1; D is perhaps TRBD2 (5 bases). The germline gives CDR1 MGHDK, CDR2 SYGVNS. Trimming shortened V by 8 bases and J by 6 bases, and 14 bases separated the two germline ends. The CDR3 is made up of 13 amino acids. CDR3 region: CASARPGVNEQFF. Written as DNA, the CDR3 is TGTGCCAGCGCCCGCCCCGGGGTCAATGAGCAGTTCTTC.

The rearrangement links TRBV19 to TRBJ1-5; 12 bases align to TRBD1. The ends lost 4 bases at V and 9 bases at J; junction bases unmatched: 13. Germline CDR1 LNHDA, CDR2 SQIVND (reference sequence). CDR3 length: 17 residues. The DNA for the CDR3 is TGTGCCAGTAGTACCCCCGGGACAGGGGGCTCTTTAACGCCCCAGCATTTT. It specifies CASSTPGTGGSLTPQHF.

The V call is TRBV2, the J call TRBJ1-2; weak D call: TRBD1 (5 bases). CDR1 is SNHLY and CDR2 is FYNNEI in the germline V gene. The CDR3 covers 14 residues. V lost 5 bases and J 0 bases, leaving 10 bases between the germline ends. CDR3 residues: CASSPQGTNYGYTF. Here the CDR3 DNA reads TGTGCCAGCAGTCCCCAGGGAACTAACTATGGCTACACCTTC.

The V call is TRBV4-3, the J call TRBJ1-5, with D perhaps TRBD1 (6 bases). The CDR3 sequence is 16 residues long. Germline V lookup: CDR1 LGHNA, CDR2 YSLEER. Deletions cut 3 bases from V and 2 bases from J, with 14 bases between. CDR3 DNA: TGCGCCAGCAGCCAGGGGGCTCAGGGAGGCAATCAGCCCCAGCATTTT. It yields the protein CASSQGAQGGNQPQHF.

This chain uses TRBV2 with TRBJ2-7, with 8 bases identical to TRBD1. The V segment lost 7 bases and the J segment 2 bases; nucleotides outside the gene matches: 10. From germline, CDR1 is SNHLY and CDR2 FYNNEI. This CDR3 region has 15 residues. The chain's CDR3 is CASKRQGPGTYEQYF. CDR3 bases: TGTGCCAGCAAGAGACAGGGGCCGGGGACCTACGAGCAGTACTTC.

The chain uses TRBV14 and TRBJ2-7, with TRBD1 identical over 11 bases. The CDR3 extends over 16 amino acids. In germline, CDR1 is SGHDN, CDR2 FVKESK. The ends lost 4 bases at V and 7 bases at J; junction bases unmatched: 12. CDR3 protein: CASSLRSGQGGSEQYF. Written as DNA, the CDR3 is TGTGCCAGCAGCCTAAGATCGGGACAGGGGGGTTCAGAGCAGTACTTC.

This chain links TRBV19 with TRBJ2-7; TRBD2 aligns across 8 bases. Per the germline V gene, CDR1 is LNHDA and CDR2 is SQIVND (reference sequence). Unmatched junction bases numbered 2, after V lost 2 bases and J lost 2 bases. The CDR3 totals 14 residues. CDR3 region: CASSINGRAYEQYF. The CDR3 DNA reads as TGTGCCAGTAGTATAAACGGGAGGGCCTACGAGCAGTACTTC.

The J gene is TRBJ2-3, the V gene TRBV5-1; D might be TRBD1 (6 bases). Germline V CDR1 and CDR2: SGHRS, YFSETQ. CDR3 length equals 16 residues. Trimming took off 4 bases at V and 4 bases at J, with 19 bases between the two ends. The CDR3 region is CASSVDNRVRADTQYF. The DNA of the CDR3 is TGCGCCAGCAGCGTAGATAACAGGGTGCGGGCAGATACGCAGTATTTT.